The rows below give T cell receptor beta chains drawn from one sample of a study of cytomegalovirus exposure and HLA in healthy donors. Assay used: immunoSEQ multiplex PCR; TCRdb lists only in-frame clones, some missing. The table shows 100,000 or so clones, with around 85% occurring only once. The source material was PBMCs. These receptors were taken from a man aged 25-45 years in good health and CMV-seronegative. Each CDR3 is given with its conserved first and last residue. Fields, in order: V gene, clone size, J gene, D gene, CDR3 DNA, CDR3 protein. A D gene is named only where the DNA matches it firmly. Not every row has a clone size; where given, it reads once, few, many or a size class.

TRBV2	.	TRBJ2-1	TRBD2	TGTGCCAGCAGTGAGGAGATAGCGGGGGGCTATGAGCAGTTCTTC	CASSEEIAGGYEQFF
TRBV13	.	TRBJ2-7	.	TGTGCCAGCAGTCTAGGAGGCGGTGGTCTAACGGGTCGGGAGCAGTACTTC	CASSLGGGGLTGREQYF
TRBV7-6	.	TRBJ2-7	.	TGTGCCAGCAGCTTAGGGGCCCCGACAGGACACTACGAGCAGTACTTC	CASSLGAPTGHYEQYF
TRBV13	.	TRBJ1-2	.	TGTGCCAGCAGCCCCCGTGGAGGGCAGGCCCCGGTCGCTGGCTACACCTTC	CASSPRGGQAPVAGYTF
TRBV13	.	TRBJ2-1	TRBD2	TGTGCCAGCAGCTTAATTTCTAGCGGGCCGTACAATGAGCAGTTCTTC	CASSLISSGPYNEQFF
TRBV11-2	.	TRBJ2-3	TRBD1	TGTGCCAGCAGTGGTGTAAGGACAGGCCTCACAGATACGCAGTATTTT	CASSGVRTGLTDTQYF
TRBV7-9	.	TRBJ2-3	.	TGTGCCAGCAGTTGGGGGCTAGCGGAAGATACGCAGTATTTT	CASSWGLAEDTQYF
TRBV2	.	TRBJ2-5	TRBD2	TGTGCCAGCAGTGAATCGGCTAGCGGGGGTGAGACCCAGTACTTC	CASSESASGGETQYF
TRBV4-3	.	TRBJ2-7	.	TGCGCCAGCTCCAGGTCATGGCCAAGCTACGAGCAGTACTTC	CASSRSWPSYEQYF
TRBV7-9	.	TRBJ1-4	.	TGTGCCAGCAGCTTTACAACTAATGAAAAACTGTTTTTT	CASSFTTNEKLFF
TRBV19	.	TRBJ2-7	.	TGTGCCAGTAGTATAAATACAGTCTACGAGCAGTACTTC	CASSINTVYEQYF
TRBV4-1	.	TRBJ1-2	.	TGCGCCAGCAGCCAAGCCCGGGACATGAACTATGGCTACACCTTC	CASSQARDMNYGYTF
TRBV5-1	.	TRBJ2-2	TRBD1	TGCGCCAGCAGCTTCGGGACAGGGATGGGCGGGGAGCTGTTTTTT	CASSFGTGMGGELFF
TRBV7-8	few	TRBJ2-1	.	TGTGCCAGCAGCTCTTTCAATGAGCAGTTCTTC	CASSSFNEQFF
TRBV7-2	.	TRBJ2-7	TRBD2	TGTGCCAGCAGCTCAACTAGCGGGGGGGCATACGAGCAGTACTTC	CASSSTSGGAYEQYF
TRBV5-1	.	TRBJ2-3	.	TGCGCCAGCAGTTCCGGGACTGGGACAGATACGCAGTATTTT	CASSSGTGTDTQYF
TRBV2	few	TRBJ1-1	.	TGTGCCAGCAGGCCTGGACAGAACACTGAAGCTTTCTTT	CASRPGQNTEAFF
TRBV4-1	.	TRBJ2-7	.	TGCGCCAGCAGCCAAGAAGGGAGGCGCGAGCAGTACTTC	CASSQEGRREQYF
TRBV18	.	TRBJ1-6	.	TGTGCCAGCTCACCAGAGGCCTACCCCTCGTTTGTTCTATCCCTCCACTTT	CASSPEAYPSFVLSLHF
TRBV7-8	.	TRBJ2-7	.	TGTGCCAGCAGCTTAGGGGCGGGATTTGGCTACGAGCAGTACTTC	CASSLGAGFGYEQYF
TRBV4-1	.	TRBJ1-1	.	TGCGCCAGCAGCCAGGCCACAGGGTTCACTGAAGCTTTCTTT	CASSQATGFTEAFF
TRBV4-1	.	TRBJ2-7	TRBD2	TGCGCCAGCAGCCACCCGGGACTAGGGGGTTACGAGCAGTACTTC	CASSHPGLGGYEQYF
TRBV9	.	TRBJ2-1	TRBD2	TGTGCCAGCACGAGAGCGGGAAGCTCCTACAATGAGCAGTTCTTC	CASTRAGSSYNEQFF
TRBV9	once	TRBJ2-6	.	TGTGCCAGCAGCCCATCTGGGGCCAACGTCCTGACTTTC	CASSPSGANVLTF
TRBV9	few	TRBJ2-5	TRBD2	TGTGCCAGCAGCCCAGGACTAGCCCAAGAGACCCAGTACTTC	CASSPGLAQETQYF
TRBV5-1	.	TRBJ2-3	.	TGCGCCAGCAGCTTCAGGGAACTAGATACGCAGTATTTT	CASSFRELDTQYF
TRBV19	.	TRBJ2-1	.	TGTGCCAGTAGTATACGACTGTCGAGCTCCTACAATGAGCAGTTCTTC	CASSIRLSSSYNEQFF
TRBV6-5	once	TRBJ2-2	.	TGTGCCAGCAGTTACTCGGGGGGAGGGGAGCTGTTTTTT	CASSYSGGGELFF
TRBV9	.	TRBJ2-7	.	TGTGCCAGCAGCACAGGGTTCTCCTACGAGCAGTACTTC	CASSTGFSYEQYF
TRBV7-2	.	TRBJ2-7	TRBD2	TGTGCCAGCAGAACGGGACTAGGGGGTACCGAGCAGTACTTC	CASRTGLGGTEQYF
TRBV5-6	.	TRBJ2-7	.	TGTGCCAGCAGCTTAGCTCCAGGGTTCCCCTACGAGCAGTACTTC	CASSLAPGFPYEQYF
TRBV30	.	TRBJ2-4	.	TGTGCCTGGACCTCCGGAGGAGACATTCAGTACTTC	CAWTSGGDIQYF
TRBV27	.	TRBJ2-2	.	TGTGCCAGCCACGACAGATCTCCGGGCACCGGGGAGCTGTTTTTT	CASHDRSPGTGELFF
TRBV25-1	.	TRBJ2-3	TRBD2	TGTGCCAGCAGGGCTCTAGCGGGAGGACTTACTAGCACAGATACGCAGTATTTT	CASRALAGGLTSTDTQYF
TRBV7-9	.	TRBJ2-7	TRBD1	TGTGCCAGCAGCCCACGGACAGGGGGCAGGGCGTACTTC	CASSPRTGGRAYF
TRBV6-5	.	TRBJ2-1	.	TGTGCCAGCAGTTATATTAGGGGTAGTGAGCAGTTCTTC	CASSYIRGSEQFF
TRBV28	.	TRBJ2-3	TRBD2	TGTGCCAGCAGTTCGACCCGGGAGGTCCCAGATACGCAGTATTTT	CASSSTREVPDTQYF
TRBV9	.	TRBJ2-6	TRBD1	TGTGCCAGCAGCGTAGGGGCAGGGGGCTTTTGGTCTGGGGCCAACGTCCTGACTTTC	CASSVGAGGFWSGANVLTF
TRBV27	.	TRBJ1-1	.	TGTGCCAGCAGTTCCGACATGAACACTGAAGCTTTCTTT	CASSSDMNTEAFF
TRBV28	.	TRBJ2-1	.	TGTGCCAGCAGTTTCCGGGGTGAGCAGTTCTTC	CASSFRGEQFF
TRBV4-1	.	TRBJ2-3	.	TGCGCCAGCAGCCAAGTAGGCCTACGCGGGATTAGCACAGATACGCAGTATTTT	CASSQVGLRGISTDTQYF
TRBV4-1	.	TRBJ2-3	.	TGCGCCAGCAGCCAAGAAGAGGGTCTGACAGATACGCAGTATTTT	CASSQEEGLTDTQYF
TRBV18	.	TRBJ1-5	TRBD1	TGTGCCAGCTCAGACAGGGTGGCTCAGCCCCAGCATTTT	CASSDRVAQPQHF
TRBV2	.	TRBJ2-7	.	TGTGCCAGCACCCAGGACTACCAGCAGTACTTC	CASTQDYQQYF
TRBV20-1	.	TRBJ2-7	.	TGCAGTGCTAGAGGGCTCTACGAGCAGTACTTC	CSARGLYEQYF
TRBV15	few	TRBJ1-6	TRBD1	TGTGCCACCAGCAGCCTCCGGGACAGGGGACCCCAGACTTCACCCCTCCACTTT	CATSSLRDRGPQTSPLHF
TRBV28	.	TRBJ2-1	TRBD1	TGTGCCAGCAGTTTACTACTACGGGACAGGAGAGTGAATGAGCAGTTCTTC	CASSLLLRDRRVNEQFF
TRBV7-9	once	TRBJ1-1	.	TGTGCCAGCAGCTTAATGCGTGAAGCTTTCTTT	CASSLMREAFF
TRBV27	.	TRBJ1-1	TRBD1	TGTGCCAGCAGCGTGACAGGGGGAGACCCTGAAGCTTTCTTT	CASSVTGGDPEAFF
TRBV11-2	.	TRBJ2-5	.	TGTGCCAGCAGCCGCGGGGAAGAAGAGACCCAGTACTTC	CASSRGEEETQYF
TRBV5-1	.	TRBJ2-7	TRBD1	TGCGCCAGCAGCGTGGGACAGGGGGCATCCTACGAGCAGTACTTC	CASSVGQGASYEQYF
TRBV5-1	.	TRBJ1-6	.	TGCGCCAGCAGCTTGGAGACAGCCTACCCCCTCCACTTT	CASSLETAYPLHF